The 21 T cell receptor beta chains below were found in one sample sequenced in a study of cytomegalovirus exposure and HLA in healthy donors. The PCR contained 60 Vbeta and 13 Jbeta primers. TCRdb keeps only in-frame clones here, not all; method: immunoSEQ multiplex PCR. The sample yields approximately 120,000 clones, over 60% seen once. Sequencing was done on a sample of PBMCs. These receptors were collected from a man aged 40-55 years in good health and CMV-seropositive.

The chain combines TRBV28 with TRBJ2-7; D ambiguous. V lost 5 bases, J lost 6 bases, and 11 bases lay in between. This CDR3 is built from 12 residues. Germline-derived CDR1 and CDR2 are MDHEN and SYDVKM. CDR3 coding DNA: TGTGCCAGCAGTCTTCGACAAGGCGAGCAGTACTTC. Its protein product is CASSLRQGEQYF.

The V call is TRBV19, the J call TRBJ2-3, with 7 bases that match TRBD2. Germline CDR1 LNHDA, CDR2 SQIVND (reference sequence). Trimming took 0 bases from V and 2 from J; bases not matched to a gene: 14. The CDR3 is 19 amino acids. The CDR3: CASSIDGTITAGLTDTQYF. The CDR3 DNA sequence: TGTGCCAGTAGTATAGACGGTACGATTACAGCGGGGCTCACAGATACGCAGTATTTT.

This clone was seen just once. The V and J genes are TRBV18 and TRBJ2-1; D gene unclear. Germline CDR1 KGHSH, CDR2 LQKENI. V was trimmed by 3 bases and J by 2 bases, leaving 8 bases between them. The CDR3 length is 14 residues. CDR3 in DNA: TGTGCCAGCTCACCCCAGGCGACCTACAATGAGCAGTTCTTC. It specifies CASSPQATYNEQFF.

The CDR3 DNA follows: TGTGCCAGCAGCTTTGGGTTCAGGGCCTCCACTGAAGCTTTCTTT. It encodes CASSFGFRASTEAFF. The J gene is TRBJ1-1, the V gene TRBV5-6; D might be TRBD1 (5 bases). Trimming stripped 2 bases from V and 4 bases from J, with 15 bases between. Germline V CDR1 and CDR2: SGHDT, YYEEEE. The length of the CDR3 is 15 residues.

The table lists this clone with a few counts. This chain connects TRBV6-5 to TRBJ2-1; D possibly corresponds to TRBD2 (6 bases). Germline V gene data show CDR1 as MNHEY and CDR2 as SVGAGI. The ends were cut back, 6 bases at V and 2 bases at J, with 11 bases in the middle. CDR3 length: 14 residues. CDR3 in DNA: TGTGCCAGCAGCCCGGGACTTGCCTACAATGAGCAGTTCTTC. This sequence encodes CASSPGLAYNEQFF.

The gene calls are TRBV6-6 and TRBJ1-6, with 7 bases aligning to TRBD1. This CDR3 region has 12 residues. Germline trimming cut 6 bases from V and 13 bases from J; bases unmatched to any gene: 6. Germline values: CDR1 MNHNY, CDR2 SVGAGI (reference sequence). The CDR3: CASRVARGPLHF. CDR3 nucleotides: TGTGCCAGCAGAGTTGCCAGGGGGCCCCTCCACTTT.

A note on this clone: Other nucleotide sequences from this sample produce the same CDR3. V usage is TRBV28 and J usage is TRBJ1-6, with 8 bases that match TRBD1. CDR3 length: 13 residues. V was clipped by 6 bases and J by 9 bases; unmatched bases: 4. Germline values: CDR1 MDHEN, CDR2 SYDVKM. The CDR3 nucleotides are TGTGCCAGCAGGCGCACAGGGGGTTCACCCCTCCACTTT. This translates into CASRRTGGSPLHF.

This chain links TRBV4-2 with TRBJ1-2; TRBD1 aligns across 7 bases. The V gene's germline CDR1 is LGHNA and CDR2 YNFKEQ. The CDR3 is 15 amino acids. V lost 4 bases to trimming and J lost 2 bases; unmatched junction nucleotides: 7. In DNA, the CDR3 is TGTGCCAGCAGCCTCCACCAGGGACAGAACTATGGCTACACCTTC. This gives the protein CASSLHQGQNYGYTF.

The V gene is TRBV7-3, the J gene TRBJ2-1; 13 nucleotides agree with TRBD2. The germline V gene has CDR1 SGHTA and CDR2 FQGTGA. The CDR3 has 15 amino acids. The V and J ends lost 2 bases and 10 bases, in that order; junction bases with no gene match: 5. CDR3 sequence: CASSLGLAGVNEQFF. Here the CDR3 DNA reads TGTGCCAGCAGCTTAGGACTAGCGGGGGTAAACGAGCAGTTCTTC. The full variable domain, in which reference TRBV7-3 and TRBJ2-1 provide the parts outside the CDR3, is GAGVSQTPSNKVTEKGKYVELRCDPISGHTALYWYRQSLGQGPEFLIYFQGTGAADDSGLPNDRFFAVRPEGSVSTLKIQRTERGDSAVYLCASSLGLAGVNEQFFGPGTRLTVL.

The chain links TRBV7-6 to TRBJ1-6; weak D call: TRBD1 (5 bases). Germline V gene lookup returns CDR1 SGHVS and CDR2 FNYEAQ. Trimming took off 0 bases at V and 9 bases at J, with 9 bases between the two ends. The CDR3 covers 14 residues. As DNA, the CDR3 is TGTGCCAGCAGCTTAGCAGGGGAGGCTTCACCCCTCCACTTT. Its protein product is CASSLAGEASPLHF.

J is TRBJ1-1 and V is TRBV4-1; unclear D gene. This CDR3 contains 14 residues. Trimming took off 0 bases at V and 4 bases at J, with 9 bases between the two ends. From germline, CDR1 is MGHRA and CDR2 YSYEKL. The CDR3 sequence: CASSQDLGGTEAFF. The CDR3 bases are TGCGCCAGCAGCCAAGATTTAGGCGGCACTGAAGCTTTCTTT.

This clone was seen only a few times. The CDR3 DNA sequence: TGTGCCAGCAGTTGGGACAACTACGAGCAGTACTTC. Translation gives CASSWDNYEQYF. V gene TRBV6-6 combines with J gene TRBJ2-7; tentatively, D is TRBD1 (6 bases). This CDR3 contains 12 residues. CDR1 is MNHNY and CDR2 is SVGAGI in the germline V gene (reference sequence). With 4 bases removed from V and 3 bases from J, the gap between germline ends came to 7 bases.

The chain joins TRBV28 to TRBJ2-5, with D unclear. Germline V gene data show CDR1 as MDHEN and CDR2 as SYDVKM. The ends were cut back, 3 bases at V and 1 base at J, with 9 bases in the middle. This CDR3 comprises 14 residues. CDR3 nucleotide sequence: TGTGCCAGCAGTTTGACTGAGGTCCAAGAGACCCAGTACTTC. Translating gives CASSLTEVQETQYF. Based on the CDR3 plus reference TRBV28 and TRBJ2-5, the full variable domain is DVKVTQSSRYLVKRTGEKVFLECVQDMDHENMFWYRQDPGLGLRLIYFSYDVKMKEKGDIPEGYSVSREKKERFSLILESASTNQTSMYLCASSLTEVQETQYFGPGTRLLVL.

This chain connects TRBV19 to TRBJ2-6; D is possibly TRBD1 (5 bases). There are 14 residues in the CDR3. Between the trimmed V and J ends, which lost 9 bases and 2 bases, there was a span of 11 bases. Germline values: CDR1 LNHDA, CDR2 SQIVND (reference sequence). The CDR3, as DNA: TGTGCCAGCTCCGTGGGGCCTGGGGCCAACGTCCTGACTTTC. It specifies CASSVGPGANVLTF. The variable domain in full, completed from reference TRBV19 and TRBJ2-6, reads DGGITQSPKYLFRKEGQNVTLSCEQNLNHDAMYWYRQDPGQGLRLIYYSQIVNDFQKGDIAEGYSVSREKKESFPLTVTSAQKNPTAFYLCASSVGPGANVLTFGAGSRLTVL.

As for this clone: Other DNA sequences within the sample encode an identical CDR3. The chain uses TRBV19 and TRBJ2-7; 9 bases match TRBD1. V shed 6 bases, J shed 6 bases, and the junction held 12 bases outside the gene matches. The CDR3 has 15 amino acids. Germline V gene data show CDR1 as LNHDA and CDR2 as SQIVND (reference sequence). In DNA, the CDR3 is TGTGCCAGTAGGTCAAACAGGGGGCTCCTCGTCGAGCAGTACTTC. Translated: CASRSNRGLLVEQYF.

V usage is TRBV21-1 and J usage is TRBJ1-5; the DNA was not compared with TRBD1, the D call given in the table. TRBV21-1 constitutes a pseudogene. The CDR3 sequence is 14 residues long. The CDR3 DNA reads as TGTGCCAGAAGGGACAGGGGGCTTGGTCAGCCCCAGCATTTT. Protein: CARRDRGLGQPQHF.

This rearrangement joins TRBV2 to TRBJ1-2; D not certain. Trimming pared 6 bases from V and 6 bases from J, leaving 14 bases between. The germline V gene encodes CDR1 SNHLY and CDR2 FYNNEI. This CDR3 region has 13 residues. The CDR3 bases are TGTGCCAGCAGAAACCGGGAGGAGGATGGCTACACCTTC. Translation gives CASRNREEDGYTF.

The chain uses TRBV7-9 and TRBJ2-7, with D maybe TRBD1 (5 bases). Germline V gives CDR1 SEHNR, CDR2 FQNEAQ (reference sequence). CDR3 size: 13 residues. Trimming left V 1 base short and J 9 bases short, with 13 bases between. CDR3 sequence (DNA): TGTGCCAGCAGCTTAGACCCCAGGGTTCCGCAGTACTTC. Translation gives CASSLDPRVPQYF.

The chain couples TRBV27 to TRBJ2-3; no clear D gene. This CDR3 region has 12 residues. Trimming took off 0 bases at V and 5 bases at J, with 3 bases between the two ends. Germline V gives CDR1 MNHEY, CDR2 SMNVEV (reference sequence). The CDR3 protein is CASSLSGDTQYF. The DNA of the CDR3 is TGTGCCAGCAGTTTATCCGGAGATACGCAGTATTTT.

This sequence joins TRBV5-5 and TRBJ1-5; TRBD1 matches 9 bases. The CDR3 runs 16 residues. Germline CDR1 is SGHKS and CDR2 is YYEKEE (reference sequence). Germline trimming cut 3 bases from V and 3 bases from J; bases unmatched to any gene: 7. This CDR3 is CASSWGGTGNNQPQHF. The CDR3 coding sequence is TGTGCCAGCAGCTGGGGGGGGACAGGGAACAATCAGCCCCAGCATTTT.

The V and J genes are TRBV19 and TRBJ1-1, with 7 positions matching TRBD1. CDR3 length equals 15 residues. Germline loops: CDR1 LNHDA, CDR2 SQIVND (reference sequence). Trimming removed 4 bases from V and 1 base from J; junction bases left unmatched: 6. The CDR3 spells CASSNPDRQNTEAFF. The CDR3 nucleotides are TGTGCCAGTAGTAACCCGGACAGGCAGAACACTGAAGCTTTCTTT.